This T cell receptor beta chain is from a study of T cell repertoires in cytomegalovirus infection. Overall study: CMV epitopes, recently identified HLA-C-restricted and well-studied HLA-B-restricted, were used. Shared public TCR beta signatures pointed to both CMV infection and a matching HLA type.

Whole-study results and caveats: Public TCR beta family frequency separated CMV-and-HLA carriers, including in an independent cohort. HLA-C-restricted TCR beta clonotypes specific for CMV led the ex vivo response.

In TCRdb, the reads were re-called with MiXCR into one record per CDR3 protein. Of about 830,000 distinct CDR3 sequences in the sample, about 33% were seen once. Germline V lookup: CDR1 SGHVS, CDR2 FQNEAQ. The CDR3 covers 16 residues. Trimming left V 4 bases short and J 12 bases short, with 25 bases between. The table lists this clonotype with many counts. Its antigen remains unknown. The genes are TRBV7-8 and TRBJ1-5; TRBD1 might be the D (6 bases). The sequence was obtained from a human donor in good health (CMV status not recorded). Some clones in this sample may be carry-over from other donors' samples. The sample was cultured CD8+ T cells from PBMCs, taken from culture after CMV antigen stimulation. The chain's CDR3 is CASSSHVTGTSGGQHF. In DNA, the CDR3 is TGTGCCAGCAGCTCCCATGTCACCGGGACATCGGGGGGCCAGCATTTT.